This T cell receptor beta chain was recorded in a study of cytomegalovirus exposure and HLA in healthy donors. Use of 60 Vbeta and 13 Jbeta primers characterized the PCR. The method was immunoSEQ multiplex PCR; TCRdb's version includes in-frame clones alone and lacks a portion of them. Here the sample spans roughly 130,000 clones, around 83% being singletons. Trimming at V came to 4 bases and at J to 11 bases, leaving 10 bases not matched to a gene. This CDR3 is built from 13 residues. The germline CDR1 and CDR2 sequences are SGHRS and YFSETQ. Sequencing was performed on PBMCs. This receptor was obtained from a human donor in good health. The gene calls are TRBV5-1 and TRBJ1-1, with 8 bases identical to TRBD1. DNA for the CDR3: TGCGCCAGCAGCGTGGGACAGGCCATGGGGGCTTTCTTT. This gives the protein CASSVGQAMGAFF.